The rows below give T cell receptor beta chains drawn from one sample of a study of patients and donors after allogeneic stem cell transplantation. TCRdb ran MiXCR on the RT-PCR reads and lists one entry per CDR3 protein. The data hold about 960,000 distinct CDR3 sequences, with about a sixth observed a single time. The sequenced sample consisted of blood, either unsorted or a sorted T cell fraction (not recorded which). The receptor set was obtained from a human donor who was either an allogeneic HSCT recipient or a stem cell or donor lymphocyte infusion donor (not recorded which). It is not recorded whose cells these are; they may come from a transplant donor. The conserved cysteine and the conserved F or W are not part of the CDR3 here. A D gene is named only where the DNA matches it firmly.

D: TRBD1
V: TRBV10-3
CDR3: AISGDRTYEQY

D: NA
V: TRBV5-1
CDR3: ASSLAKVDGELF

D: NA
V: TRBV6-5
CDR3: ASSSPTLSGNTIY

D: TRBD2
V: TRBV29-1
CDR3: SVLPVWAGTTDSYEQY

D: NA
V: TRBV11-3
CDR3: ASSSVTRVGELF

D: TRBD2
V: TRBV5-4
CDR3: ASRSGTSVYEQY

D: NA
V: TRBV9
CDR3: ASSVEGRGLYNEQF

D: NA
V: TRBV20-1
CDR3: SASGVSGANVLT

D: NA
V: TRBV21-1
CDR3: ASRTPAELYTEAF

D: NA
V: TRBV25-1
CDR3: ASSGQTRDNEQF

D: NA
V: TRBV5-1
CDR3: ASSFPERTGELF

D: TRBD1
V: TRBV20-1
CDR3: SAREGTGADEQF

D: NA
V: TRBV7-2
CDR3: ASSLVASGEGYT

D: NA
V: TRBV12-3/TRBV12-4
CDR3: ASSHPRATHGELF

D: NA
V: TRBV2
CDR3: ASKRERPQETQY

D: TRBD1
V: TRBV24-1
CDR3: ATSSGQGDSPLH

D: NA
V: TRBV5-1
CDR3: ASSLEVGYGYT

D: NA
V: TRBV20-1
CDR3: SAQGQATNYGYT

D: TRBD1
V: TRBV6-5
CDR3: ASSYGRGRKSAQH

D: NA
V: TRBV11-1
CDR3: ASSLLSFGQSLRAGYT

D: TRBD1
V: TRBV6-1
CDR3: ASSPTGQPRNIQY

D: NA
V: TRBV7-2
CDR3: ASSLGARGNTGELF

D: NA
V: TRBV5-6
CDR3: ASSLKPSSNEQF

D: NA
V: TRBV14
CDR3: ASSQFPFDTDTQY

D: NA
V: TRBV5-1
CDR3: ASSKGGGEEKLF

D: NA
V: TRBV7-9
CDR3: ASSLSPSGAGYT

D: TRBD2
V: TRBV4-1
CDR3: ASSQESGGEATDTQY

D: NA
V: TRBV7-7
CDR3: ASSLAGQFPYTGELF

D: TRBD1
V: TRBV15
CDR3: ATSRTGTGGINEQF